This record covers a single T cell receptor (beta chain). Its antigen remains unknown. The data are from a study of OX40 agonist ivuxolimab in advanced cancers. Study observations and caveats: Expansion of clones was among the lowest in partial responders at 0.1-3.0 mg/kg. On average, CD8+ T cells had more expanded clones than CD4+. At 0.1 to 3.0 mg/kg, CD4+ and CD8+ blood T cells expanded clonally by week 6.

Generated by immunoSEQ multiplex PCR, the TCRdb table keeps only in-frame clones and is missing some. The data show roughly 35,000 clones, roughly 82% seen once. V was trimmed by 3 bases and J by 3 bases, leaving 13 bases between them. CDR3 length: 15 amino acids. Germline V gene lookup returns CDR1 MNHEY and CDR2 SMNVEV (reference sequence). At cycle 4 day 1, cycle 7 day 1, and baseline, blood was sampled. Material: CD4+ or CD8+ T cells sorted from blood, obtained in a trial of the OX40 agonist ivuxolimab. The chain has TRBV27 and TRBJ2-3; D possibly corresponds to TRBD1 (6 bases). The sequence came from an adult with an advanced solid tumor such as melanoma, head and neck, liver or kidney cancer. CDR3 coding DNA: TGTGCCAGCAGTTTCCAGGGGATTGGGACAGATACGCAGTATTTT. Protein product: CASSFQGIGTDTQYF.